Following are 19 T cell receptor beta chains from one sample sequenced in a study of breast tumors, draining lymph nodes, adjacent tissues. Breast cancer patients provided tissue from their axillary draining lymph nodes. TCRdb reanalysed the multiplex PCR reads using MiXCR and keeps one entry per CDR3 protein. The repertoire has around 190,000 distinct CDR3 sequences, roughly a third of them found once; the top ten carry around 4.5%. The sample consisted of axillary lymph node tissue. The receptor set was obtained from a female donor with breast cancer. Some clones in this sample may be carry-over from other donors' samples.

A few counts support this clonotype. The rearrangement joins TRBV5-5 to TRBJ1-3; D uncertain. The V gene lost 5 bases and the J gene lost 2 bases, with 17 bases spanning the gap. There are 16 residues in the CDR3. CDR1 is SGHKS, CDR2 YYEKEE, per germline (reference sequence). The CDR3 coding sequence is TGTGCCAGCAGGCCGACCCTGGAAAACCCTGGAAACACCATATATTTT. This translates into CASRPTLENPGNTIYF.

This clonotype has a handful of counts. The chain is built from TRBV19 and TRBJ2-3; D not resolved. The CDR3 is made up of 16 amino acids. The V gene lost 0 bases and the J gene lost 0 bases, with 10 bases spanning the gap. The V gene's germline CDR1 is LNHDA and CDR2 SQIVND (reference sequence). CDR3 nucleotides: TGTGCCAGTAGTATAGAGGATAGCCTTAGCACAGATACGCAGTATTTT. Translation: CASSIEDSLSTDTQYF.

This clonotype has just a few counts. The J gene is TRBJ1-1, the V gene TRBV13; unclear D gene. The germline V gene has CDR1 PRHDT and CDR2 FYEKMQ (reference sequence). The CDR3 loop spans 17 amino acids. The V end was cut by 5 bases, the J end by 1 base, with 20 bases between. CDR3 loop: CASSPYGRRRGNTEAFF. CDR3 sequence (DNA): TGTGCCAGCAGCCCCTATGGACGGAGACGGGGGAACACTGAAGCTTTCTTT.

The CDR3 loop is CASSTRSGANVLTF. CDR3 DNA sequence: TGTGCCAGTAGTACCCGATCAGGGGCCAACGTCCTGACTTTC. The genes are TRBV19 and TRBJ2-6, with D unclear. Trimming took off 4 bases at V and 4 bases at J, with 8 bases between the two ends. Germline V gene sequence: CDR1 LNHDA, CDR2 SQIVND (reference sequence). The CDR3 is made up of 14 amino acids.

At least ten counts were recorded for this clonotype. V is TRBV24-1 and J is TRBJ2-7, with D possibly being TRBD1 or TRBD2 (7 bases each). The germline V gene has CDR1 KGHDR and CDR2 SFDVKD. The CDR3 spans 15 residues. The ends were cut back, 3 bases at V and 3 bases at J, with 14 bases in the middle. CDR3 coding DNA: TGTGCCACCAGTGATGCCTCAGGGGGGGTCTACGAGCAGTACTTC. Translating gives CATSDASGGVYEQYF.

This clonotype was seen many times. The chain has TRBV20-1 and TRBJ2-2, with 12 bases that match TRBD2. V was clipped by 1 base and J by 5 bases; unmatched bases: 2. CDR3 length: 15 amino acids. The germline V gene has CDR1 DFQATT and CDR2 SNEGSKA (reference sequence). The CDR3 spells CSARVGTSGTGELFF. The CDR3 region has the DNA TGCAGTGCTAGAGTAGGGACTAGCGGGACCGGGGAGCTGTTTTTT.

This clonotype has ten or more counts. The chain carries TRBV7-2 and TRBJ1-4; possibly TRBD1 for D (5 bases). Germline assignment: CDR1 SGHTA and CDR2 FQGNSA. CDR3 length equals 15 residues. V lost 5 bases, J lost 3 bases, and 13 bases lay in between. The CDR3 here is CASSTYTGANEKLFF. In DNA, the CDR3 is TGTGCCAGCAGCACGTATACAGGAGCTAATGAAAAACTGTTTTTT.

This clonotype was seen ten or more times. The chain has TRBV20-1 and TRBJ2-3, with 7 bases that match TRBD2. Germline V gives CDR1 DFQATT, CDR2 SNEGSKA (reference sequence). The length of the CDR3 is 15 residues. The trim removed 1 base at V and 2 bases at J, leaving 6 bases unmatched. CDR3 sequence reads: CSARAGGTITDTQYF. CDR3 sequence (DNA): TGCAGTGCTAGAGCGGGCGGGACTATCACAGATACGCAGTATTTT.

The J gene is TRBJ2-6, the V gene TRBV6-5; maybe TRBD2 (5 bases). Trimming took 5 bases from V and 0 from J, leaving 14 bases between them. Germline lookup yields CDR1 MNHEY and CDR2 SVGAGI. The CDR3 has 17 amino acids. The CDR3 sequence is CASSHGMISSGANVLTF. The CDR3 region has the DNA TGTGCCAGCAGTCACGGGATGATTAGCTCTGGGGCCAACGTCCTGACTTTC.

The genes are TRBV19 and TRBJ1-4; D is ambiguous. Trimming removed 9 bases at V and 4 bases at J, with 18 bases between. Germline lookup yields CDR1 LNHDA and CDR2 SQIVND (reference sequence). There are 15 residues in the CDR3. The CDR3 DNA is TGTGCCAGGCGCTTTCGGACTGAGAATAATGAAAAACTGTTTTTT. Translating gives CARRFRTENNEKLFF.

About this clonotype: A much larger clone differs by one base, so this may be a read error. The rearrangement uses TRBV19 and TRBJ1-2; 7 nucleotides agree with TRBD1. The CDR3 runs to 17 residues. Germline V lookup: CDR1 LNHDA, CDR2 SQIVND (reference sequence). Here the CDR3 DNA reads TGTGCCAGTGGTATCCACTCTCCCGGGACAGACTACTATGGCTACACCTTC. Amino acid sequence: CASGIHSPGTDYYGYTF.

On this clonotype: At one end, the junction sequence differs from germline, possibly due to a read error. The rearrangement uses TRBV9 and TRBJ1-5, with D hard to call. Germline V gene sequence: CDR1 SGDLS, CDR2 YYNGEE. The CDR3 covers 15 residues. CDR3 nucleotide sequence: TGTGCCAGCAGCGTAGGACACCTCAGCAATCAGCCCCCGCATTTT. Protein sequence: CASSVGHLSNQPPHF.

The sample holds one count of this clonotype. The chain has TRBV29-1 and TRBJ1-1, with 7 bases lining up with TRBD1. Germline CDR1 reads SQVTM; CDR2 reads ANQGSEA. V lost 3 bases and J lost 5; bases outside the gene matches: 9. The CDR3 totals 14 residues. The CDR3 region has the DNA TGCAGCGTTGACTTCGCAGGGGGAGGGACTGAAGCTTTCTTT. Its translation is CSVDFAGGGTEAFF.

Many counts were recorded for this clonotype. This CDR3 is CASNQGGDLPYGYTF. CDR3 in DNA: TGTGCCAGCAACCAGGGGGGGGACCTTCCCTATGGCTACACCTTC. V is TRBV9 and J is TRBJ1-2, with 7 bases that match TRBD1. The germline V gene has CDR1 SGDLS and CDR2 YYNGEE. The V gene end was trimmed by 6 bases and the J gene end by 4 bases; junction bases not matched to a gene: 12. The CDR3 has 15 residues.

This clonotype has ten or more counts. The chain carries TRBV7-2 and TRBJ1-2, with a weak D call TRBD1 (5 bases). Germline CDR1 reads SGHTA; CDR2 reads FQGNSA. V lost 5 bases, J lost 8 bases, and 21 bases lay in between. The CDR3 has 15 amino acids. The CDR3 here is CASSLLTRDRRGYTF. The CDR3 DNA is TGTGCCAGCAGCCTCCTGACCCGGGACCGTCGGGGCTACACCTTC.

Only one count was recorded for this clonotype. This chain links TRBV29-1 with TRBJ2-1, with 9 bases fitting TRBD2. CDR1 and CDR2 from the germline V gene are SQVTM and ANQGSEA. The CDR3 sequence is 16 residues long. Trimming took 1 base from V and 9 from J; bases not matched to a gene: 13. The CDR3 reads CSVEGGAGGPQREQFF. The DNA for the CDR3 is TGCAGCGTTGAAGGGGGAGCGGGGGGCCCTCAGCGTGAGCAGTTCTTC.

This clonotype was counted ten times or more. The rearrangement uses TRBV11-3 and TRBJ1-3, with D tentatively TRBD1 (5 bases). Trimming stripped 5 bases from V and 0 bases from J, with 14 bases between. CDR1 is SGHNT and CDR2 is YENEEA in the germline V gene. CDR3 length: 16 amino acids. The CDR3 region is CASSARLQASGNTIYF. Here the CDR3 DNA reads TGTGCCAGCAGCGCCCGATTACAGGCCTCTGGAAACACCATATATTTT.

The chain recombines TRBV7-2 with TRBJ2-5; 14 bases line up with TRBD2. V shed 5 bases, J shed 9 bases, and the junction held 14 bases outside the gene matches. Germline CDR1 and CDR2: SGHTA and FQGNSA. The CDR3 runs 17 residues. CDR3 in DNA: TGTGCCAGCAGCGTAGAGGGACTAGCGGGAGAGGCCGAGCCCCAGTACTTC. Encoded protein: CASSVEGLAGEAEPQYF.

This clonotype was observed many times. The CDR3 DNA is TGTGCCAGTAGTATTGGGGGACTAGCGGGATTAGGGGAGCAGTTCTTC. It is translated as CASSIGGLAGLGEQFF. The chain has TRBV19 and TRBJ2-1; TRBD2 agrees at 13 bases. CDR1 LNHDA and CDR2 SQIVND come from the germline V gene (reference sequence). V was pared by 3 bases and J by 10 bases, with 9 bases of the junction left unmatched. This CDR3 has 16 amino acids.